This T cell receptor (beta chain) comes out of a study of radiotherapy plus CTLA-4 blockade in lung cancer. Study-level information: Patients showed objective responses in 15% to 20% of cases and disease control in approximately 28%.

Focal radiation with ipilimumab CTLA-4 blockade was given to patients with chemo-refractory metastatic non-small-cell lung cancer. TCRdb keeps only in-frame clones here, not all; method: immunoSEQ multiplex PCR. The data hold some 50,000 clones, with under 85% observed a single time. There are 15 residues in the CDR3. V was cut by 0 bases and J by 1 base, with 10 bases left in between. Germline V gene lookup returns CDR1 SGHNT and CDR2 YYREEE (reference sequence). Here the sequenced sample was peripheral blood, taken from a patient treated with radiotherapy plus ipilimumab. The TCR sequence derives from a human donor with non-small cell lung cancer who had a partial response to radiotherapy plus ipilimumab. The genes are TRBV5-4 and TRBJ1-1; D may be TRBD1 (5 bases). The CDR3 sequence: CASSLEGQGNTEAFF. The CDR3 region has the DNA TGTGCCAGCAGCTTGGAAGGCCAGGGGAACACTGAAGCTTTCTTT.